The clone carrying this TCR beta chain was seen a handful of times. Its antigen is unidentified. Measured with immunoSEQ multiplex PCR; TCRdb has only the in-frame clones, and not every one. In the table there are over 120,000 clones, 70% to 90% of which are singletons. The data derive from a study of T cell responses to AZD1222 COVID-19 vaccine. The study's findings and limits: Only six people who got AZD1222 tested seropositive at baseline.

With 8 bases removed from V and 1 base from J, the gap between germline ends came to 12 bases. From germline, CDR1 is LNHDA and CDR2 SQIVND (reference sequence). The CDR3 extends over 13 amino acids. The sequence derives from an adult in good health. The chain is built from TRBV19 and TRBJ2-7; a weak D match, TRBD2 (5 bases). Sample: peripheral blood, taken on day 0 of AZD1222 vaccination. In DNA form, the CDR3 reads TGTGCCAGTTCCGGGGATTCTTCCTACGAGCAGTACTTC. Amino acids: CASSGDSSYEQYF.